This passage covers 4 T cell receptor beta chains from one sample sequenced in a study of blood T cell repertoires in COVID-19. Measured with immunoSEQ multiplex PCR; TCRdb has only the in-frame clones, and not every one. The sample shows just over 650,000 clones, approximately 90% of them seen only once. Specimen: peripheral blood. The source of these receptors is a woman aged 18-29 years with acute or convalescent COVID-19.

The chain joins TRBV12-5 to TRBJ1-2; no clear D gene. Trimming took 5 bases from V and 6 from J, leaving 16 bases between them. The CDR3 runs to 14 residues. Germline CDR1 LGHNT, CDR2 FRNRAP. Here the CDR3 reads CASGLTGRLDGYTF. In nucleotides, the CDR3 is TGTGCTAGTGGTCTCACTGGTCGTCTTGATGGCTACACCTTC.

This chain links TRBV11-2 with TRBJ2-7; D perhaps matches TRBD1 (6 bases). The CDR3 contains 15 residues. V was cut by 7 bases and J by 0 bases, with 16 bases left in between. Germline V gene lookup returns CDR1 SGHAT and CDR2 FQNNGV. CDR3 amino acids: CASTVGALSSYEQYF. CDR3 coding DNA: TGTGCCAGCACCGTGGGGGCGCTTAGCTCCTACGAGCAGTACTTC.

The chain carries TRBV7-9 and TRBJ2-5; 7 bases match TRBD2. Per the germline V gene, CDR1 is SEHNR and CDR2 is FQNEAQ (reference sequence). With 1 base clipped from V and 3 bases from J, the junction kept 2 bases outside the gene matches. The CDR3 is 14 residues long. As DNA, the CDR3 is TGTGCCAGCAGCTTAGTGGGAGGGGAAGAGACCCAGTACTTC. It codes for CASSLVGGEETQYF.

The chain links TRBV4-1 to TRBJ2-3; tentatively, D is TRBD1 (5 bases). This CDR3 is 16 amino acids long. V was shortened by 0 bases and J by 4 bases, with 14 bases between the two germline ends. The germline V gene has CDR1 MGHRA and CDR2 YSYEKL. CDR3 in amino acids: CASSQEGRVSADTQYF. DNA of the CDR3: TGCGCCAGCAGCCAAGAAGGCAGGGTCAGCGCAGATACGCAGTATTTT.